These 25 T cell receptor beta chains were sequenced from one sample in a study of cytomegalovirus exposure and HLA in healthy donors. The PCR employed 60 Vbeta primers together with 13 Jbeta primers. Using immunoSEQ multiplex PCR, the repertoire was profiled, and TCRdb retains in-frame clones only, with some absent. Altogether 140,000 to 150,000 clones are present, about a tenth being singletons, with the ten largest covering approximately 1.8%. Sequencing used PBMCs. Receptors originate from a male donor in good health and CMV-seronegative.

V and J are TRBV28 and TRBJ1-2; no clear D gene. The CDR3 length is 12 residues. Trimming cost V 5 bases and J 6 bases, with 10 bases left between them. Per the germline V gene, CDR1 is MDHEN and CDR2 is SYDVKM. In nucleotides, the CDR3 is TGTGCCAGCAGTCCCCCCGGGGATGGCTACACCTTC. Translated: CASSPPGDGYTF.

This clone was counted between two and nine times. The chain has TRBV6-5 and TRBJ2-7, with 10 positions matching TRBD2. This CDR3 region has 15 residues. V shed 0 bases, J shed 3 bases, and the junction held 2 bases outside the gene matches. Germline CDR1 is MNHEY and CDR2 is SVGAGI. The CDR3 protein is CASSYSRLAGYEQYF. The CDR3 coding sequence is TGTGCCAGCAGTTACTCAAGACTAGCGGGCTACGAGCAGTACTTC.

A few counts support this clone. This sequence joins TRBV28 and TRBJ1-1; possibly TRBD1 for D (6 bases). The CDR3 runs 16 residues. Germline-derived CDR1 and CDR2 are MDHEN and SYDVKM. Between the trimmed V and J ends, which lost 3 bases and 0 bases, there was a span of 14 bases. CDR3 region: CASSFPGHSMNTEAFF. The CDR3 nucleotides read TGTGCCAGCAGTTTTCCGGGACACTCCATGAACACTGAAGCTTTCTTT. Complete variable domain (other parts from reference TRBV28 and TRBJ1-1): DVKVTQSSRYLVKRTGEKVFLECVQDMDHENMFWYRQDPGLGLRLIYFSYDVKMKEKGDIPEGYSVSREKKERFSLILESASTNQTSMYLCASSFPGHSMNTEAFFGQGTRLTVV.

The V and J genes are TRBV28 and TRBJ1-1; a possible D gene is TRBD1 (5 bases). The V end lost 5 bases, the J end lost 4 bases, and 26 bases lay between the germline ends. The CDR3 has 18 amino acids. Germline values: CDR1 MDHEN, CDR2 SYDVKM. The CDR3, as DNA: TGTGCCAGCAGTACTCTAGACAGTTACCCAGGAGGGGTCACTGAAGCTTTCTTT. It yields the protein CASSTLDSYPGGVTEAFF.

This clone was recorded at least ten times. The chain uses TRBV6-4 and TRBJ2-3, with a tentative D call TRBD2 (6 bases). The germline gives CDR1 MRHNA, CDR2 SNTAGT. CDR3 length equals 15 residues. V was shortened by 6 bases and J by 0 bases, with 13 bases between the two germline ends. CDR3 sequence: CASSLAAGSTDTQYF. The DNA of the CDR3 is TGTGCCAGCAGCCTAGCAGCGGGTAGCACAGATACGCAGTATTTT.

The chain employs TRBV9 and TRBJ2-2; unclear D gene. Trimming stripped 0 bases from V and 3 bases from J, with 12 bases between. In germline, CDR1 is SGDLS, CDR2 YYNGEE. The CDR3 has 16 residues. CDR3 protein: CASSVGHVRYTGELFF. CDR3 bases: TGTGCCAGCAGCGTAGGACACGTCCGGTACACCGGGGAGCTGTTTTTT.

A few counts support this clone. One end of the junction varies from germline; a read error may be responsible. V is TRBV29-1 and J is TRBJ1-2; 9 bases map to TRBD1. The CDR3 contains 13 residues. Germline CDR1 reads SQVTM; CDR2 reads ANQGSEA. Here the CDR3 reads CSVERGQGYGYPF. The CDR3 region has the DNA TGCAGCGTTGAAAGGGGACAGGGATATGGCTACCCCTTC.

This clone appeared a few times. Other DNA sequences in this sample translate to the same CDR3. The chain has TRBV25-1 and TRBJ1-1, with 10 bases aligning to TRBD1. CDR1 is MGHDK, CDR2 SYGVNS, per germline. This CDR3 is 16 amino acids long. Trimming removed 3 bases from V and 4 bases from J; junction bases left unmatched: 8. The CDR3 protein is CASSERTGGGFTEAFF. CDR3 DNA sequence: TGTGCCAGCAGTGAGAGGACAGGGGGAGGATTCACTGAAGCTTTCTTT.

The chain is built from TRBV28 and TRBJ2-3; 14 nucleotides line up with TRBD2. The V segment lost 4 bases and the J segment 8 bases; nucleotides outside the gene matches: 8. The CDR3 has 16 residues. Germline V CDR1 and CDR2: MDHEN, SYDVKM. CDR3 DNA: TGTGCCAGCAGTTCACCGACTAGCGGGGGGGCTGGTACGCAGTATTTT. Encoded protein: CASSSPTSGGAGTQYF.

The gene calls are TRBV7-9 and TRBJ2-3; TRBD2 agrees at 13 bases. Unmatched junction bases numbered 4, after V lost 6 bases and J lost 4 bases. Germline CDR1 and CDR2: SEHNR and FQNEAQ (reference sequence). The CDR3 totals 15 residues. The CDR3 region is CASRHGLAGADTQYF. For the CDR3, the DNA is TGTGCCAGCAGACACGGACTAGCGGGAGCAGATACGCAGTATTTT.

This clone has a handful of counts. Different DNA sequences within this sample yield the same CDR3. This chain connects TRBV27 to TRBJ1-1; D is perhaps TRBD1 (6 bases). Germline loops: CDR1 MNHEY, CDR2 SMNVEV (reference sequence). V gave up 2 bases and J gave up 0 bases, with 7 bases separating them. CDR3 length equals 14 residues. The CDR3 spells CASSLRGLNTEAFF. CDR3 in DNA: TGTGCCAGCAGTTTAAGGGGGTTGAACACTGAAGCTTTCTTT.

This clone has only a few counts. The gene calls are TRBV5-1 and TRBJ2-1; 12 bases agree with TRBD2. The V gene's germline CDR1 is SGHRS and CDR2 YFSETQ. CDR3 size: 18 residues. V lost 6 bases, J lost 2 bases, and 12 bases stayed unmatched. CDR3 residues: CASTRQTSGSGAYNEQFF. As DNA, the CDR3 is TGCGCCAGCACCCGTCAGACTAGCGGGAGTGGGGCCTACAATGAGCAGTTCTTC. Supplemented by reference TRBV5-1 and TRBJ2-1, the full variable domain reads KAGVTQTPRYLIKTRGQQVTLSCSPISGHRSVSWYQQTPGQGLQFLFEYFSETQRNKGNFPGRFSGRQFSNSRSEMNVSTLELGDSALYLCASTRQTSGSGAYNEQFFGPGTRLTVL.

This clone has a handful of counts. The V call is TRBV7-9, the J call TRBJ1-2; 8 nucleotides align to TRBD1. Germline CDR1 is SEHNR and CDR2 is FQNEAQ (reference sequence). V gave up 1 base and J gave up 8 bases; unmatched junction bases: 6. The CDR3 runs to 14 residues. The CDR3 loop is CASSLEDRVSGYTF. CDR3 coding DNA: TGTGCCAGCAGCTTAGAGGACAGGGTGAGCGGCTACACCTTC.

This chain connects TRBV9 to TRBJ1-2; TRBD1 matches at 7 bases. This CDR3 has 18 amino acids. The V and J ends lost 0 bases and 2 bases, in that order; junction bases with no gene match: 13. From germline, CDR1 is SGDLS and CDR2 YYNGEE. CDR3 DNA: TGTGCCAGCAGCGTAGCCCCACTGGGAGGACAGGCCAACTATGGCTACACCTTC. Translating it yields CASSVAPLGGQANYGYTF.

This clone was seen only a few times. V is TRBV7-2 and J is TRBJ1-5, with 8 bases identical to TRBD1. The ends lost 4 bases at V and 5 bases at J; junction bases unmatched: 16. Looked up from germline, CDR1 is SGHTA and CDR2 is FQGNSA. The CDR3 length is 18 residues. CDR3 loop: CASSSRPNDRGDDQPQHF. In DNA form, the CDR3 reads TGTGCCAGCAGCTCGCGCCCTAATGACAGGGGAGACGATCAGCCCCAGCATTTT.

This clone has a handful of counts. CDR3 DNA: TGCGCCAGCAGCTTGGGGGCAGGGAATTATAACGAGCAGTACTTC. Protein product: CASSLGAGNYNEQYF. The chain recombines TRBV5-1 with TRBJ2-7, with D possibly matching TRBD1 (5 bases). Trimming left V 0 bases short and J 5 bases short, with 15 bases between. CDR3 size: 15 residues. The germline gives CDR1 SGHRS, CDR2 YFSETQ.

The rearrangement joins TRBV27 to TRBJ2-1, with D perhaps TRBD1 (6 bases). Trimming removed 6 bases at V and 3 bases at J, with 15 bases between. The CDR3 sequence is 15 residues long. Looked up from germline, CDR1 is MNHEY and CDR2 is SMNVEV (reference sequence). The CDR3 DNA reads as TGTGCCAGCAGCACCGGGACACCCAACTACAATGAGCAGTTCTTC. As protein: CASSTGTPNYNEQFF.

The chain combines TRBV4-3 with TRBJ2-7; D might be TRBD1 (5 bases). CDR3 size: 12 residues. Per the germline V gene, CDR1 is LGHNA and CDR2 is YSLEER. V lost 4 bases and J 4 bases, leaving 8 bases between the germline ends. CDR3 sequence: CASSPNRYEQYF. CDR3 sequence (DNA): TGCGCCAGCAGCCCGAACAGGTACGAGCAGTACTTC.

This clone was detected only a few times. V usage is TRBV4-2 and J usage is TRBJ2-7; 7 bases map to TRBD2. J lost 1 base, V lost 2 bases, and 5 bases had no gene match. CDR1 and CDR2 from the germline V gene are LGHNA and YNFKEQ. This CDR3 has 15 amino acids. CDR3 bases: TGTGCCAGCAGCCAACTAGCGGAAGCGTCCTACGAGCAGTACTTC. Amino acids: CASSQLAEASYEQYF.

In its sample, this clone was seen a few times. The rearrangement uses TRBV6-5 and TRBJ1-2; unclear D gene. V was cut by 2 bases and J by 5 bases, with 12 bases left in between. From germline, CDR1 is MNHEY and CDR2 SVGAGI. This CDR3 is 14 amino acids long. The CDR3 here is CASSYRSEAYGYTF. In nucleotides, the CDR3 is TGTGCCAGCAGTTACAGATCAGAGGCATATGGCTACACCTTC.

DNA for the CDR3: TGTGCCAGCAGCTTAAGCACAGGGAACAGGGGAGGTGAAAAACTGTTTTTT. Protein sequence: CASSLSTGNRGGEKLFF. This chain links TRBV7-9 with TRBJ1-4; 7 bases line up with TRBD1. This CDR3 comprises 17 residues. After removal of 2 bases from V and 7 bases from J, the junction contained 13 bases not matched to a gene. The germline CDR1 and CDR2 sequences are SEHNR and FQNEAQ (reference sequence).

The chain couples TRBV4-3 to TRBJ1-5, with a weak D call TRBD1 (5 bases). Trimming left V 2 bases short and J 5 bases short, with 13 bases between. Germline CDR1 is LGHNA and CDR2 is YSLEER. This CDR3 is 15 amino acids long. As DNA, the CDR3 is TGCGCCAGCAGCCAATTCGCAGGGCAGGATCAGCCCCAGCATTTT. It codes for CASSQFAGQDQPQHF.

This clone was seen only a few times. The chain combines TRBV5-4 with TRBJ2-3; no definite D call. Germline loops: CDR1 SGHNT, CDR2 YYREEE (reference sequence). V was cut by 1 base and J by 4 bases, with 4 bases left in between. This CDR3 spans 12 amino acids. CDR3 amino acids: CASSLSADTQYF. The CDR3 DNA follows: TGTGCCAGCAGCTTGTCTGCAGATACGCAGTATTTT.

This clone was counted only a few times. This sequence joins TRBV6-5 and TRBJ1-2; TRBD1 aligns across 7 bases. Germline assignment: CDR1 MNHEY and CDR2 SVGAGI. With 10 bases clipped from V and 7 bases from J, the junction kept 6 bases outside the gene matches. The CDR3 runs 11 residues. In DNA form, the CDR3 reads TGTGCCATCAGGGGGGGGCTTGGCTACACCTTC. Amino acids: CAIRGGLGYTF.

The table lists this clone with a few counts. The chain links TRBV7-9 to TRBJ1-4; 8 bases fit TRBD1. V lost 10 bases to trimming and J lost 7 bases; unmatched junction nucleotides: 5. Germline loops: CDR1 SEHNR, CDR2 FQNEAQ (reference sequence). CDR3 length: 12 residues. CDR3 sequence reads: CAIQGAGEKLFF. Written as DNA, the CDR3 is TGTGCCATCCAGGGGGCTGGTGAAAAACTGTTTTTT.